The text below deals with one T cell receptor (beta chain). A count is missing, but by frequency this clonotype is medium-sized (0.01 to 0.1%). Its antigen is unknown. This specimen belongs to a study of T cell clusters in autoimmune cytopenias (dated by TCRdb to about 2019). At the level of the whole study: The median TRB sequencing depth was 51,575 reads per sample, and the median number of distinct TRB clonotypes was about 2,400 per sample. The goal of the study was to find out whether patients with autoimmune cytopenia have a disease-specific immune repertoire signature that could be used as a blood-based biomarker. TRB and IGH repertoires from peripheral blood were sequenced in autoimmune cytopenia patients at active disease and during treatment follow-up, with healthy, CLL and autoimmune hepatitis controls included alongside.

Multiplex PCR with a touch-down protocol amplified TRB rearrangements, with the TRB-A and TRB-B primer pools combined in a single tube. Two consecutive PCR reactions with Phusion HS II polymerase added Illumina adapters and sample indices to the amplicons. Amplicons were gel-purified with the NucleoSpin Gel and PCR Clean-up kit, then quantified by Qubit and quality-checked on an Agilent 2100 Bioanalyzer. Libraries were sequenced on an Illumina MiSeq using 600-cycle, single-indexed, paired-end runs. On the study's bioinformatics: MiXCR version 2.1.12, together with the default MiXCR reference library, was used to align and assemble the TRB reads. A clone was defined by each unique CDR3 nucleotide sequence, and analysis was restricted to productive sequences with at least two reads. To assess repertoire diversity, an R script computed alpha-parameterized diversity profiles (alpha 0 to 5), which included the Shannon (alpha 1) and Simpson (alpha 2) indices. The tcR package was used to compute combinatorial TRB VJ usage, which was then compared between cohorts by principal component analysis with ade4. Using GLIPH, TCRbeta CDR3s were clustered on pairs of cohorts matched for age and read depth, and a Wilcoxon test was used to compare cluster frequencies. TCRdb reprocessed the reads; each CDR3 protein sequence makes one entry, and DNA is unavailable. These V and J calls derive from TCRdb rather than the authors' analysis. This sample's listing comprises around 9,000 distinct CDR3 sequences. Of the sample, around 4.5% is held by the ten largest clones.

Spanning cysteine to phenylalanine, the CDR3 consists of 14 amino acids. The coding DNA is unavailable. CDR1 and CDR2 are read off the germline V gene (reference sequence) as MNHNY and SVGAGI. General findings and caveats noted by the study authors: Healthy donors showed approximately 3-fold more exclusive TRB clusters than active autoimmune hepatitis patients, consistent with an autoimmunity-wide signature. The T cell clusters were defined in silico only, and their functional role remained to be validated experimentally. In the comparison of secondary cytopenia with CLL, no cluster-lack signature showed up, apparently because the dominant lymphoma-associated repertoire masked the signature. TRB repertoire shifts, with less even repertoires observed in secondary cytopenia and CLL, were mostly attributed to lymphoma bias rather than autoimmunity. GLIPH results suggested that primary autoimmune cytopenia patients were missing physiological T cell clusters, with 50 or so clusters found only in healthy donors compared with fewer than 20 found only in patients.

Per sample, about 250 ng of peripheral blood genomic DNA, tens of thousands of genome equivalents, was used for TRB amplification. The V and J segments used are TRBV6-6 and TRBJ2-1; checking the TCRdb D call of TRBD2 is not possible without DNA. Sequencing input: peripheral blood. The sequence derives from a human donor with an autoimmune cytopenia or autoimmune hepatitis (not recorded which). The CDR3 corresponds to CASSPALTSGEQFF.